The clone carrying this T cell receptor beta chain came up many times. TCRdb analysed the PCR reads with MiXCR anew, one entry per CDR3 protein. The table has around 12,000 distinct CDR3 sequences, about half seen once. The J segment lost 13 bases and the V segment lost 6 bases, leaving 9 bases of the junction unmatched. This CDR3 spans 13 amino acids. Germline assignment: CDR1 MNHNS and CDR2 SASEGT. These data belong to a study of tumor-infiltrating lymphocytes in oesophageal squamous cell carcinoma. This TCR was recovered from a female donor with esophageal squamous cell carcinoma. The sample consisted of blood. The chain joins TRBV6-1 to TRBJ2-5, with 12 bases fitting TRBD2. CDR3 nucleotide sequence: TGTGCCAGCAGCTCTTGGACTAGCGGGGTCCCGTACTTC. Residues: CASSSWTSGVPYF.